The 20 T cell receptor beta chains below all came from one sample that was sequenced in a study of cytomegalovirus exposure and HLA in healthy donors. In the PCR, 60 Vbeta and 13 Jbeta primers were used. Clones were read by immunoSEQ multiplex PCR, and TCRdb kept only the in-frame ones, dropping some. The sample shows 95,000 to 150,000 clones, 80% to 85% of them seen only once. The sequenced sample was PBMCs. Receptors were obtained from a man in his thirties or forties in good health and CMV-seronegative.

As concerns this clone: At one boundary the junction diverges from the germline segment, which might be a read error. The rearrangement joins TRBV5-5 to TRBJ2-3, with 7 bases matching TRBD1. Germline V CDR1 and CDR2: SGHKS, YYEKEE (reference sequence). The CDR3 has 14 residues. The CDR3 DNA reads TGTGCCAGCACAGCTTTTGTACTTCGGGACAGTGTGGATTTT. Translating it yields CASTAFVLRDSVDF.

This chain uses TRBV11-2 with TRBJ1-1, with 7 bases that match TRBD1. The CDR3 is 16 residues long. Trimming at V came to 0 bases and at J to 1 base, leaving 5 bases not matched to a gene. Per the germline V gene, CDR1 is SGHAT and CDR2 is FQNNGV. In DNA, the CDR3 is TGTGCCAGCAGCTTAGATCCGAGACAGGGGAACACTGAAGCTTTCTTT. Translation gives CASSLDPRQGNTEAFF.

The V gene is TRBV11-3, the J gene TRBJ2-5; D is undetermined. Trimming pared 0 bases from V and 5 bases from J, leaving 7 bases between. This CDR3 contains 13 residues. Germline loops: CDR1 SGHNT, CDR2 YENEEA. CDR3 sequence reads: CASSLDQAETQYF. The CDR3 DNA is TGTGCCAGCAGCTTAGATCAGGCGGAGACCCAGTACTTC. The full variable domain, its missing parts supplied by reference TRBV11-3 and TRBJ2-5, is EAGVVQSPRYKIIEKKQPVAFWCNPISGHNTLYWYLQNLGQGPELLIRYENEEAVDDSQLPKDRFSAERLKGVDSTLKIQPAELGDSAVYLCASSLDQAETQYFGPGTRLLVL.

The chain joins TRBV4-1 to TRBJ2-6, with 9 bases matching TRBD1. V lost 1 base and J lost 13; bases outside the gene matches: 11. CDR1 and CDR2 (germline): MGHRA, YSYEKL. CDR3 length: 16 residues. The DNA of the CDR3 is TGCGCCAGCAGCCAAGGAGGCGGACAGGGGTCCAGGGTCCTGACTTTC. It codes for CASSQGGGQGSRVLTF.

A word on this clone: One junction end disagrees with the germline gene, perhaps due to a read error. The rearrangement joins TRBV18 to TRBJ1-6, with 7 bases matching TRBD1. Germline V gene lookup returns CDR1 KGHSH and CDR2 LQKENI. The CDR3 length is 16 residues. The DNA for the CDR3 is TGTGTCAGCACGTTACAGGGGCGCTCCTATAATTCACCCCTCCACTTT. Translated: CVSTLQGRSYNSPLHF.

The V call is TRBV5-4, the J call TRBJ2-5, with D possibly TRBD1 on 6 matching bases. V lost 2 bases to trimming and J lost 11 bases, with 22 bases between them. The CDR3 runs 15 residues. From germline, CDR1 is SGHNT and CDR2 YYREEE (reference sequence). The CDR3 region is CASSFRDKRLGEQYF. In nucleotides, the CDR3 is TGTGCCAGCAGCTTCCGGGACAAGAGGTTGGGAGAGCAGTACTTC.

This sequence joins TRBV5-1 and TRBJ2-7; 8 nucleotides line up with TRBD1. The junction had 11 bases not matched to a gene; V was cut back by 2 bases and J by 4 bases. The CDR3 contains 16 residues. Germline V gives CDR1 SGHRS, CDR2 YFSETQ. Here the CDR3 DNA reads TGCGCCAGCAGCTTAGCCCCCCGGACAGGGATATACGAGCAGTACTTC. As protein: CASSLAPRTGIYEQYF.

The rearrangement uses TRBV6-5 and TRBJ1-2; TRBD1 matches 10 bases. The CDR3 runs to 16 residues. The ends lost 2 bases at V and 7 bases at J; junction bases unmatched: 10. Germline assignment: CDR1 MNHEY and CDR2 SVGAGI. CDR3 DNA sequence: TGTGCCAGCAGTTACCCACAGACAGGGGGCGCGATTGGCTACACCTTC. Amino acid sequence: CASSYPQTGGAIGYTF.

The rearrangement links TRBV19 to TRBJ2-2, with D unclear. The CDR3 length is 14 residues. The germline CDR1 and CDR2 sequences are LNHDA and SQIVND (reference sequence). Trimming took 2 bases from V and 4 from J, leaving 8 bases between them. The CDR3 protein is CASSIKAATGELFF. The CDR3 DNA reads as TGTGCCAGTAGTATAAAAGCTGCCACCGGGGAGCTGTTTTTT. The full variable domain, in which reference TRBV19 and TRBJ2-2 provide the parts outside the CDR3, is DGGITQSPKYLFRKEGQNVTLSCEQNLNHDAMYWYRQDPGQGLRLIYYSQIVNDFQKGDIAEGYSVSREKKESFPLTVTSAQKNPTAFYLCASSIKAATGELFFGEGSRLTVL.

This chain connects TRBV9 to TRBJ2-5; weak D call: TRBD1 (6 bases). In germline, CDR1 is SGDLS, CDR2 YYNGEE. V lost 4 bases and J lost 5, with 18 bases in between. The CDR3 runs to 15 residues. The CDR3 loop is CASSPDPKRGETQYF. DNA of the CDR3: TGTGCCAGCAGCCCGGACCCAAAGAGGGGGGAGACCCAGTACTTC.

The chain employs TRBV7-9 and TRBJ1-2; possibly TRBD1 for D (6 bases). Trimming left V 4 bases short and J 8 bases short, with 17 bases between. This CDR3 contains 14 residues. Germline CDR1 reads SEHNR; CDR2 reads FQNEAQ (reference sequence). As DNA, the CDR3 is TGTGCCAGCAGCTCACCAGGGGTTCCCGTCGGCTACACCTTC. Encoded protein: CASSSPGVPVGYTF.

In nucleotides, the CDR3 is TGTGCCAGCAGTGAATACAGGTTCCCATACGAGCAGTACTTC. Translating gives CASSEYRFPYEQYF. This chain uses TRBV6-1 with TRBJ2-7; D is possibly TRBD1 (5 bases). V was pared by 2 bases and J by 4 bases, with 12 bases between. Germline V gene data show CDR1 as MNHNS and CDR2 as SASEGT. This CDR3 region has 14 residues.

J is TRBJ2-7 and V is TRBV11-2; TRBD1 might be the D (6 bases). CDR3 length equals 16 residues. V lost 4 bases to trimming and J lost 2 bases, with 18 bases between them. Germline V lookup: CDR1 SGHAT, CDR2 FQNNGV. The CDR3, as DNA: TGTGCCAGCAGCTCCCGAAACGGGAAGGGGGCCTACGAGCAGTACTTC. It codes for CASSSRNGKGAYEQYF.

The chain uses TRBV6-1 and TRBJ2-1; D remains unclear. Deletions cut 1 base from V and 4 bases from J, with 8 bases between. The CDR3 consists of 14 residues. Germline CDR1 and CDR2: MNHNS and SASEGT. The CDR3: CASSEDWAYNEQFF. CDR3 in DNA: TGTGCCAGCAGTGAAGATTGGGCGTACAATGAGCAGTTCTTC.

The chain employs TRBV5-6 and TRBJ2-5; 8 bases agree with TRBD2. From germline, CDR1 is SGHDT and CDR2 YYEEEE. Trimming at V came to 4 bases and at J to 7 bases, leaving 9 bases not matched to a gene. CDR3 length: 14 residues. The CDR3 region is CASSGAGGLGTQYF. CDR3 DNA: TGTGCCAGCAGCGGGGCGGGGGGACTCGGGACCCAGTACTTC.

The CDR3 coding sequence is TGTGCCAGCAGCCTTAGCCCCCAGGGCCAGCCCCAGCATTTT. Amino acids: CASSLSPQGQPQHF. The chain has TRBV9 and TRBJ1-5; TRBD1 might be the D (5 bases). Trimming took off 4 bases at V and 7 bases at J, with 15 bases between the two ends. Germline loops: CDR1 SGDLS, CDR2 YYNGEE. The CDR3 extends over 14 amino acids.

The chain employs TRBV27 and TRBJ1-2, with 9 bases that match TRBD1. This CDR3 contains 14 residues. Germline lookup yields CDR1 MNHEY and CDR2 SMNVEV (reference sequence). Losses at the gene ends were 6 bases for V and 7 bases for J; bases not matched to a gene: 9. CDR3 DNA: TGTGCCAGCAGCCCCCTCCGGGACAGGGCTGGCTACACCTTC. This translates into CASSPLRDRAGYTF.

This chain uses TRBV7-8 with TRBJ1-1; D gene uncertain. Germline V gene lookup returns CDR1 SGHVS and CDR2 FQNEAQ. V dropped 6 bases and J dropped 4 bases, with 15 bases sitting between them. The CDR3 runs 14 residues. CDR3 residues: CASRLPGVSTEAFF. The CDR3 region has the DNA TGTGCCAGCAGGCTTCCCGGGGTCAGCACTGAAGCTTTCTTT.

The chain joins TRBV7-2 to TRBJ1-3, with a possible D match to TRBD1 (5 bases). CDR3 length equals 16 residues. Per the germline V gene, CDR1 is SGHTA and CDR2 is FQGNSA. V was pared by 5 bases and J by 0 bases, with 14 bases between. CDR3 loop: CASSQRQLSSGNTIYF. CDR3 in DNA: TGTGCCAGCAGCCAACGACAGCTGAGCTCTGGAAACACCATATATTTT.

The CDR3 loop reads CASSLGGQPGNTIYF. CDR3 nucleotide sequence: TGTGCCAGCAGTTTAGGGGGACAGCCAGGAAACACCATATATTTT. The chain joins TRBV28 to TRBJ1-3; 7 positions agree with TRBD1. There are 15 residues in the CDR3. Germline CDR1 MDHEN, CDR2 SYDVKM. V gave up 2 bases and J gave up 4 bases; unmatched junction bases: 5.